This TCR beta chain was profiled in a study of vaccination effects on CD4 cells after COVID-19. General study results and limits: In the late period after vaccination, infection- and vaccine-induced clones contracted markedly.

Assay: immunoSEQ multiplex PCR; the TCRdb copy retains only in-frame clones and omits some. The sample shows some 60,000 clones, about four fifths of them seen only once. As regards this clone: Its target is unknown.

This CDR3 spans 12 amino acids. J gave up 12 bases and V 6 bases, and 9 bases lay outside the gene matches. Germline CDR1 LNHDA, CDR2 SQIVND (reference sequence). At the end of about 9 days of culture, CD4+ T cells were isolated. BNT162b2 vaccine or mRNA-1273 vaccine was given to participants in two doses. Cultures had half their medium replaced with IL-2 medium on days 3 and 7. The source is a human donor who received a COVID-19 vaccine. The chain couples TRBV19 to TRBJ1-1; 8 nucleotides align to TRBD1. The source material was CD4+ T cells from PBMCs cultured without peptide, sampled after COVID-19 vaccination. The CDR3 is CASRDRGRETFF. For the CDR3, the DNA is TGTGCCAGTAGAGACAGGGGCCGGGAAACTTTCTTT.